This T cell receptor beta chain appears in the sequencing data of a study of OX40 agonist ivuxolimab in advanced cancers. Study overall: The patients received ivuxolimab by intravenous route every 2 weeks at 0.01 to 10 mg/kg. Therapy given before enrollment (anti-PD-1, anti-PD-L1 or anti-CTLA-4) was allowed, and 40% had some.

As for this clone: Its specificity is not known.

This CDR3 is 14 amino acids long. Trimming took 7 bases from V and 0 from J, leaving 12 bases between them. Germline CDR1 is MNHEY and CDR2 is SVGAGI. Findings of the study overall: Antigen specificity was not determined for the expanded peripheral T cells. Fewer expanded clones were found on average in CD4+ than in CD8+ T cells.

Some clones are missing from TCRdb's copy, which holds only in-frame ones; the method was immunoSEQ multiplex PCR. Among about 47,000 clones, about 90% were seen once, and the ten largest hold about 32%. Sequenced here: CD4+ or CD8+ T cells sorted from blood, sampled in a trial of the OX40 agonist ivuxolimab. The chain couples TRBV6-5 to TRBJ1-2; no firm D call. The TCR was taken from an adult with an advanced solid tumor such as melanoma, head and neck, liver or kidney cancer. CDR3 sequence: CASMRTVANYGYTF. CDR3 nucleotides: TGTGCCAGCATGAGAACCGTAGCTAACTATGGCTACACCTTC.